This T cell receptor (beta chain) was sequenced in a study of blood T cell repertoires in COVID-19. The overall study: From the United States, Italy and Spain came samples of acute and convalescent COVID-19. T cells, B-cell-depleted T cells, or PBMCs provided the cDNA or gDNA that served as material.

Data came from immunoSEQ multiplex PCR; TCRdb stores just in-frame clones and leaves some out. The profile shows more than 400,000 clones, around 91% of them singletons. Recovered status applied to Cohort 3 donors who had two consecutive negative PCRs. It also applied to those with clearance or with symptom resolution. Germline loops: CDR1 SGHNT, CDR2 YENEEA. This CDR3 is 14 amino acids long. V lost 2 bases and J 0 bases, leaving 7 bases between the germline ends. On this clone: The same CDR3 arises from other DNA sequences in this sample as well.

The TCR originated in a man aged 18 to 29 who had recovered from COVID-19. Specimen: PBMCs or T cells enriched from blood (not recorded which). This chain links TRBV11-3 with TRBJ1-1; maybe TRBD1 (5 bases). The CDR3 DNA sequence: TGTGCCAGCAGCTTAACAGGAATGAACACTGAAGCTTTCTTT. Amino acid sequence: CASSLTGMNTEAFF.